This T cell receptor beta chain originates from a study of radiotherapy plus CTLA-4 blockade in lung cancer. Study information: Objective responses were recorded in over 15% of patients, with disease control recorded in 25% to 35%. Study-level results: Together with interferon-beta, which increased in serum after radiation, early dynamic changes in blood T cell clones were reportedly the best predictors of response. There was expansion of tumor-derived TCR clones in blood after radiotherapy plus ipilimumab.

Produced via immunoSEQ multiplex PCR; TCRdb's table is partial and in-frame only. This repertoire shows roughly 50,000 clones, 70% to 90% found once; its top ten account for approximately 7.8%. There are 14 residues in the CDR3. Trimming left V 0 bases short and J 1 base short, with 4 bases between. CDR1 SGDLS and CDR2 YYNGEE come from the germline V gene. Note on this clone: The antigen remains undetermined.

Chemo-refractory metastatic non-small-cell lung cancer patients were treated with focal radiation plus CTLA-4 blockade with ipilimumab. This clonotype was obtained from a human donor with non-small cell lung cancer whose response to radiotherapy plus ipilimumab could not be evaluated. The J gene is TRBJ2-2, the V gene TRBV9; D ambiguous. Sequenced here: peripheral blood, sampled from a patient treated with radiotherapy plus ipilimumab. The CDR3 here is CASSVAWNTGELFF. The CDR3 coding sequence is TGTGCCAGCAGCGTAGCTTGGAACACCGGGGAGCTGTTTTTT.